Listed here are 4 T cell receptor beta chains from one sample, sequenced in a study of shared clonotypes between healthy human individuals. Sequencing used immunoSEQ multiplex PCR; TCRdb keeps in-frame clones, though not all of them. The data hold 300,000 to 400,000 clones, with around 67% observed a single time. Sequences were obtained from memory CD4+ T cells sorted from blood. Stated subset: CD45RA-negative fraction. The receptors stem from a man under 40 in good health.

This chain uses TRBV6-6 with TRBJ2-5, with 8 bases aligning to TRBD1. V was clipped by 4 bases and J by 4 bases; unmatched bases: 8. The CDR3 is 15 residues long. Germline assignment: CDR1 MNHNY and CDR2 SVGAGI (reference sequence). CDR3 loop: CASSSDRGFGETQYF. For the CDR3, the DNA is TGTGCCAGCAGTTCAGACAGGGGTTTCGGAGAGACCCAGTACTTC.

In its sample, this clone was seen a few times. This sequence joins TRBV6-5 and TRBJ1-1; D might be TRBD1 (5 bases). The CDR3 sequence is 13 residues long. In germline, CDR1 is MNHEY, CDR2 SVGAGI. V lost 7 bases and J 4 bases, leaving 13 bases between the germline ends. Here the CDR3 reads CASTYLRGTEAFF. Here the CDR3 DNA reads TGTGCCAGCACCTACTTAAGGGGCACTGAAGCTTTCTTT.

The chain couples TRBV2 to TRBJ2-7, with TRBD2 matching over 10 bases. Germline CDR1 is SNHLY and CDR2 is FYNNEI. The CDR3 is 14 residues long. V trimming: 5 bases; J trimming: 3 bases; junction bases outside the gene matches: 4. The CDR3 DNA follows: TGTGCCAGCAGTCAGCTAGCGGGGGACTACGAGCAGTACTTC. Residues: CASSQLAGDYEQYF. Based on the CDR3 plus reference TRBV2 and TRBJ2-7, the full variable domain is EPEVTQTPSHQVTQMGQEVILRCVPISNHLYFYWYRQILGQKVEFLVSFYNNEISEKSEIFDDQFSVERPDGSNFTLKIRSTKLEDSAMYFCASSQLAGDYEQYFGPGTRLTVT.

The chain has TRBV11-3 and TRBJ2-5; the D gene is possibly TRBD2 (5 bases). This CDR3 is built from 13 residues. CDR1 SGHNT and CDR2 YENEEA come from the germline V gene. Deletions cut 5 bases from V and 2 bases from J, with 9 bases between. The CDR3 DNA is TGTGCCAGCAGCATGGACTCTCAAGAGACCCAGTACTTC. Its protein product is CASSMDSQETQYF. The complete variable domain, with remaining parts taken from reference TRBV11-3 and TRBJ2-5, reads EAGVVQSPRYKIIEKKQPVAFWCNPISGHNTLYWYLQNLGQGPELLIRYENEEAVDDSQLPKDRFSAERLKGVDSTLKIQPAELGDSAVYLCASSMDSQETQYFGPGTRLLVL.